This TCR beta chain was identified during a study of T cells in localized non-small cell lung cancer. Notes on this clone: As yet, its antigen is unknown. The same CDR3 is also encoded by other DNA sequences in this sample.

This CDR3 has 12 residues. Germline CDR1 is SQVTM and CDR2 is ANQGSEA. Trimming left V 5 bases short and J 7 bases short, with 11 bases between. TCRdb's table, derived via immunoSEQ multiplex PCR, lists solely in-frame clones and lacks some. The sample has roughly 36,000 clones; roughly three quarters are singletons. Study-wide results and caveats: Sequencing was restricted to one tumor region; therefore, heterogeneity remains possible. The highest T cell clonality was in uninvolved adjacent lung, above tumor. Longer overall survival was associated with a higher density of T cells in the blood. There were a median around 53 of the top 100 tumor clones appearing in adjacent lung.

V usage is TRBV29-1 and J usage is TRBJ2-2; D is unresolved. The receptor's source is a woman aged 35 to 70 with stage II squamous cell lung carcinoma. This material consisted of PBMCs, taken before any cancer treatment. The CDR3 here is CSVCPPGGELFF. As DNA, the CDR3 is TGCAGCGTTTGCCCTCCTGGCGGGGAGCTGTTTTTT.